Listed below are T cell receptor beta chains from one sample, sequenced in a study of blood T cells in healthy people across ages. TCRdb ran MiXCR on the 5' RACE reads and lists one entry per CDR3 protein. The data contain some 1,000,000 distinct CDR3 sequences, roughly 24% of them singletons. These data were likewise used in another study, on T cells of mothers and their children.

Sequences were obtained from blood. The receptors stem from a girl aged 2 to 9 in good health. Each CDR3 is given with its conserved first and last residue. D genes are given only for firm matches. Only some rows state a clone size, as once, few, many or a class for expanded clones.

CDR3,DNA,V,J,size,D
CASSLLGDPSKNIQYF,TGCGCCAGCAGCCTCCTCGGGGACCCTTCCAAAAACATTCAGTACTTC,TRBV5-1,TRBJ2-4,few,-
CASSFQGASEAFF,TGTGCCAGCAGTTTCCAGGGGGCTTCTGAAGCTTTCTTT,TRBV27,TRBJ1-1,-,TRBD1
CASRAGHYEQYF,TGTGCCAGCAGGGCAGGACACTACGAGCAGTACTTC,TRBV7-9,TRBJ2-7,-,-
CASRLAPSSYNEQFF,TGTGCCAGCAGGCTAGCGCCGAGCTCCTACAATGAGCAGTTCTTC,TRBV7-9,TRBJ2-1,-,-
CASSLSGGDNEQFF,TGTGCCAGCAGTCTTTCAGGGGGGGACAATGAGCAGTTCTTC,TRBV12-3/TRBV12-4,TRBJ2-1,-,-
CVLTWLSLVGQTRPDEQFF,TGCGTCTTGACATGGCTGTCTCTTGTCGGGCAGACGAGGCCTGATGAGCAGTTCTTC,TRBV10-1,TRBJ2-1,few,-
CASSLGSGQGGYERYF,TGCGCCAGCAGCTTGGGATCCGGACAGGGGGGATACGAGCGGTACTTC,TRBV5-1,TRBJ2-7,-,TRBD1
CSVAGDPLSSYEQYF,TGCAGCGTTGCAGGGGACCCCCTTAGCTCCTACGAGCAGTACTTC,TRBV29-1,TRBJ2-7,few,-
CASALSDRHRKPQHF,TGTGCCAGCGCCCTATCGGACAGGCACAGGAAGCCCCAGCATTTT,TRBV6-1,TRBJ1-5,few,TRBD1
CSARVVLGADGGQFF,TGCAGTGCTAGAGTAGTTTTGGGAGCCGATGGCGGGCAGTTCTTC,TRBV20-1,TRBJ2-1,few,-
CASSQDPAGAPNEQFF,TGCGCCAGCAGCCAAGATCCAGCGGGGGCCCCAAATGAGCAGTTCTTC,TRBV4-1,TRBJ2-1,once,TRBD2
CSVRTSGSNIDEQFF,TGCAGCGTTCGCACTAGCGGGTCCAATATAGATGAGCAGTTCTTC,TRBV29-1,TRBJ2-1,-,TRBD2
CASSLFQGPAQPQHF,TGTGCCAGCAGCTTATTCCAGGGACCGGCTCAGCCCCAGCATTTT,TRBV7-8,TRBJ1-5,few,-
CASSQVTGGNTEAFF,TGTGCCAGCAGCCAAGTAACAGGGGGGAACACTGAGGCTTTCTTT,TRBV4-2,TRBJ1-1,-,TRBD1
CASSLEREGFGYEQYF,TGTGCCAGCAGCCTAGAGCGGGAGGGCTTCGGCTACGAGCAGTACTTC,TRBV13,TRBJ2-7,few,TRBD2
CASSPGTGASYEQYF,TGTGCCAGCAGCCCTGGGACAGGGGCCAGCTACGAGCAGTACTTC,TRBV11-1,TRBJ2-7,few,TRBD1
CASATPGQGAYEQYF,TGTGCCAGCGCCACACCGGGACAGGGCGCCTACGAGCAGTACTTC,TRBV28,TRBJ2-7,-,TRBD1
CASSSMGGIGDTQYF,TGTGCCAGCAGCTCCATGGGGGGGATAGGAGATACGCAGTATTTT,TRBV7-3,TRBJ2-3,few,TRBD2
CASCGDRDYGYTF,TGTGCCAGCTGCGGGGACAGGGACTATGGCTACACCTTC,TRBV12-3/TRBV12-4,TRBJ1-2,-,TRBD1
CASSYGRRATGYTF,TGTGCCAGCAGTTACGGGCGCAGGGCGACTGGCTACACCTTC,TRBV6-5,TRBJ1-2,-,-
CASSQEGSSGEEQYF,TGTGCCAGCAGCCAAGAGGGTTCTAGCGGGGAGGAGCAGTACTTC,TRBV4-2,TRBJ2-7,-,TRBD2
CASSSARDGSHEQYF,TGTGCCAGCAGCTCCGCTCGGGACGGTTCCCACGAGCAGTACTTC,TRBV7-9,TRBJ2-7,few,-
CASSLKGAREQYF,TGTGCCAGCAGCTTAAAAGGGGCCCGGGAGCAGTACTTC,TRBV7-2,TRBJ2-7,-,-
CASSPNQGHNEQFF,TGCGCCAGCAGCCCCAACCAGGGGCACAATGAGCAGTTCTTC,TRBV4-3,TRBJ2-1,-,-
CASSQSLAGYQETQYF,TGTGCCAGCAGCCAATCTCTAGCGGGCTACCAAGAGACCCAGTACTTC,TRBV3-1,TRBJ2-5,many,TRBD2
CASRDLQGIQPQHF,TGTGCCAGCAGGGACCTACAGGGTATTCAGCCCCAGCATTTT,TRBV27,TRBJ1-5,-,-